These 30 T cell receptor beta chains came from one sample sequenced in a study of T cell responses to AZD1222 COVID-19 vaccine. This table comes from immunoSEQ multiplex PCR, and its TCRdb copy is limited to in-frame clones, with some not included. This repertoire shows 160,000 or so clones, more than 80% found once; its top ten account for less than 3%. The source material was peripheral blood, sampled on day 0 of AZD1222 vaccination. These receptor sequences come from an adult in good health.

The rearrangement uses TRBV7-9 and TRBJ1-5; D possibly corresponds to TRBD1 (6 bases). V was clipped by 1 base and J by 7 bases, with 11 bases between them. The CDR3 loop spans 14 amino acids. CDR1 and CDR2 from the germline V gene are SEHNR and FQNEAQ (reference sequence). CDR3 residues: CASSLGSQGQPQHF. As DNA, the CDR3 is TGTGCCAGCAGCTTAGGGTCACAGGGACAGCCCCAGCATTTT. Using reference TRBV7-9 and TRBJ1-5 for the parts outside the CDR3, the full variable domain is DTGVSQNPRHKITKRGQNVTFRCDPISEHNRLYWYRQTLGQGPEFLTYFQNEAQLEKSRLLSDRFSAERPKGSFSTLEIQRTEQGDSAMYLCASSLGSQGQPQHFGDGTRLSIL.

This sequence joins TRBV5-1 and TRBJ1-1, with D perhaps matching TRBD1 (5 bases). The germline V gene encodes CDR1 SGHRS and CDR2 YFSETQ. There are 16 residues in the CDR3. V dropped 0 bases and J dropped 5 bases, with 17 bases sitting between them. The CDR3 loop is CASSLAAGSSGTEAFF. The CDR3 region has the DNA TGCGCCAGCAGCTTGGCGGCAGGGTCGAGTGGAACTGAAGCTTTCTTT. The whole variable domain, filled in from reference TRBV5-1 and TRBJ1-1, reads KAGVTQTPRYLIKTRGQQVTLSCSPISGHRSVSWYQQTPGQGLQFLFEYFSETQRNKGNFPGRFSGRQFSNSRSEMNVSTLELGDSALYLCASSLAAGSSGTEAFFGQGTRLTVV.

This clone has more than one count but fewer than ten. V is TRBV10-3 and J is TRBJ1-3; D uncertain. V was pared by 4 bases and J by 0 bases, with 7 bases between. Germline V gene data show CDR1 as ENHRY and CDR2 as SYGVKD. CDR3 length equals 14 residues. CDR3 coding DNA: TGTGCCATCAGTGCTCAGAACTCTGGAAACACCATATATTTT. Translation gives CAISAQNSGNTIYF.

This clone was counted once. The CDR3 region is CASSYAEGSRGYTF. Written as DNA, the CDR3 is TGTGCCAGCAGTTACGCTGAGGGCTCCAGGGGCTACACCTTC. V gene TRBV6-5 combines with J gene TRBJ1-2; D remains unclear. The V gene lost 2 bases and the J gene lost 8 bases, with 15 bases spanning the gap. This CDR3 has 14 residues. The germline V gene encodes CDR1 MNHEY and CDR2 SVGAGI.

This chain joins TRBV6-1 and TRBJ1-1, with D unclear. This CDR3 is 16 amino acids long. Deletions cut 3 bases from V and 0 bases from J, with 14 bases between. Germline values: CDR1 MNHNS, CDR2 SASEGT. The CDR3 nucleotides read TGTGCCAGCAGTGATGGGGTAGCAGCAATGAACACTGAAGCTTTCTTT. Protein: CASSDGVAAMNTEAFF.

The V call is TRBV14, the J call TRBJ2-2; D perhaps matches TRBD1 (5 bases). CDR1 and CDR2 from the germline V gene are SGHDN and FVKESK. The CDR3 length is 16 residues. V was cut by 3 bases and J by 1 base, with 12 bases left in between. CDR3 in DNA: TGTGCCAGCAGCCACCAGGGTCCAATGAACACCGGGGAGCTGTTTTTT. It encodes CASSHQGPMNTGELFF.

This chain uses TRBV3-1 (or the pseudogene TRBV3-2) with TRBJ1-5; D is possibly TRBD1 (6 bases). Germline V gives CDR1 LGHDT, CDR2 YNNKEL (reference sequence). The CDR3 consists of 14 residues. Trimming removed 3 bases from V and 2 bases from J, with 8 bases in between. The CDR3 region is CASSQRQGNQPQHF. The DNA for the CDR3 is TGTGCCAGCAGCCAGAGACAGGGCAATCAGCCCCAGCATTTT.

This chain joins TRBV20-1 and TRBJ2-7; D not certain. Germline CDR1 reads DFQATT; CDR2 reads SNEGSKA (reference sequence). The CDR3 is made up of 11 amino acids. V was shortened by 3 bases and J by 3 bases, with 6 bases between the two germline ends. The CDR3 loop reads CSARRDYEQYF. CDR3 DNA sequence: TGCAGTGCTAGGCGTGACTACGAGCAGTACTTC.

The chain is built from TRBV6-1 and TRBJ2-5, with 7 bases identical to TRBD2. The CDR3 sequence is 14 residues long. Looked up from germline, CDR1 is MNHNS and CDR2 is SASEGT. Unmatched junction bases numbered 3, after V lost 3 bases and J lost 2 bases. The CDR3 here is CASSDWGGQETQYF. CDR3 in DNA: TGTGCCAGCAGTGATTGGGGGGGACAAGAGACCCAGTACTTC.

The V call is TRBV11-2, the J call TRBJ1-3, with D possibly TRBD1 on 5 matching bases. V was clipped by 1 base and J by 8 bases, with 9 bases between them. The CDR3 runs to 13 residues. Per the germline V gene, CDR1 is SGHAT and CDR2 is FQNNGV. CDR3 sequence: CASSLGPGDTIYF. Here the CDR3 DNA reads TGTGCCAGCAGCTTAGGGCCGGGGGACACCATATATTTT.

CDR3 loop: CASTREGPLVNQPQHF. In DNA, the CDR3 is TGTGCCAGTACCCGTGAGGGGCCCCTCGTGAATCAGCCCCAGCATTTT. The chain is built from TRBV19 and TRBJ1-5; possibly TRBD1 for D (5 bases). The CDR3 spans 16 residues. Germline V gives CDR1 LNHDA, CDR2 SQIVND (reference sequence). V lost 7 bases to trimming and J lost 4 bases, with 20 bases between them.

The chain carries TRBV3-1 (or the pseudogene TRBV3-2) and TRBJ1-2; 9 positions agree with TRBD1. Losses at the gene ends were 4 bases for V and 8 bases for J; bases not matched to a gene: 17. The CDR3 runs 17 residues. The V gene's germline CDR1 is LGHDT and CDR2 YNNKEL (reference sequence). This chain's CDR3 is CASSPWDLTGGGGGYTF. CDR3 nucleotide sequence: TGTGCCAGCAGCCCATGGGATTTGACAGGGGGAGGAGGCGGCTACACCTTC.

The chain uses TRBV7-2 and TRBJ2-1; TRBD1 matches at 7 bases. Germline V lookup: CDR1 SGHTA, CDR2 FQGNSA. Unmatched junction bases numbered 7, after V lost 0 bases and J lost 5 bases. This CDR3 has 16 residues. CDR3: CASSLAARGHDNEQFF. The CDR3 nucleotides are TGTGCCAGCAGCTTAGCGGCTAGGGGGCACGACAATGAGCAGTTCTTC.

This chain connects TRBV19 to TRBJ1-2, with D possibly matching TRBD1 (6 bases). The V end lost 6 bases, the J end lost 4 bases, and 9 bases lay between the germline ends. This CDR3 is 12 amino acids long. Germline CDR1 and CDR2: LNHDA and SQIVND (reference sequence). CDR3 bases: TGTGCCAGTAGGACAGGCAGCTATGGCTACACCTTC. Translated: CASRTGSYGYTF. Looking up the rest from reference TRBV19 and TRBJ1-2 gives the full variable domain: DGGITQSPKYLFRKEGQNVTLSCEQNLNHDAMYWYRQDPGQGLRLIYYSQIVNDFQKGDIAEGYSVSREKKESFPLTVTSAQKNPTAFYLCASRTGSYGYTFGSGTRLTVV.

As to this clone: At one end, the junction sequence differs from germline, possibly due to a read error. The rearrangement joins TRBV29-1 to TRBJ1-2; 10 bases are shared with TRBD1. The CDR3 is 13 residues long. The germline V gene has CDR1 SQVTM and CDR2 ANQGSEA. The CDR3 DNA sequence: TGCAGCGTCGAAGGGACAGGGGAGGATGGCTACACCTTC. The encoded protein is CSVEGTGEDGYTF.

The gene calls are TRBV25-1 and TRBJ2-5; D possibly corresponds to TRBD1 (6 bases). CDR1 is MGHDK and CDR2 is SYGVNS in the germline V gene. Trimming removed 2 bases from V and 5 bases from J, with 18 bases in between. This CDR3 is 16 amino acids long. The DNA of the CDR3 is TGTGCCAGCAGTGAAGGGGTTAAGGGGGTCGGGGAGACCCAGTACTTC. Amino acid sequence: CASSEGVKGVGETQYF.

The rearrangement uses TRBV4-2 and TRBJ2-2, with D perhaps being TRBD1 or TRBD2 (5 bases each). This CDR3 is built from 16 residues. Germline V CDR1 and CDR2: LGHNA, YNFKEQ. V lost 1 base and J lost 0, with 9 bases in between. CDR3 sequence (DNA): TGTGCCAGCAGCCAAGGACAGCGGACGAACACCGGGGAGCTGTTTTTT. Its translation: CASSQGQRTNTGELFF.

This chain connects TRBV27 to TRBJ1-1, with D possibly TRBD1 on 5 matching bases. Germline V gene sequence: CDR1 MNHEY, CDR2 SMNVEV (reference sequence). The CDR3 length is 13 residues. V lost 8 bases to trimming and J lost 1 base, with 11 bases between them. The CDR3 DNA sequence: TGTGCCAGCCAACCTGGACAGAACACTGAAGCTTTCTTT. This encodes CASQPGQNTEAFF.

V usage is TRBV5-1 and J usage is TRBJ1-1, with D unresolved. The germline V gene encodes CDR1 SGHRS and CDR2 YFSETQ. V was trimmed by 0 bases and J by 4 bases, leaving 7 bases between them. The CDR3 totals 13 residues. The CDR3 loop is CASSLEPTTEAFF. CDR3 DNA sequence: TGCGCCAGCAGCTTGGAGCCGACCACTGAAGCTTTCTTT.

The V gene is TRBV9, the J gene TRBJ2-7; TRBD2 matches at 9 bases. Germline CDR1 is SGDLS and CDR2 is YYNGEE. The CDR3 is 14 residues long. V lost 0 bases to trimming and J lost 6 bases; unmatched junction nucleotides: 4. CDR3: CASSVESSGSEQYF. CDR3 nucleotide sequence: TGTGCCAGCAGCGTAGAGAGTAGCGGGAGCGAGCAGTACTTC.

This chain uses TRBV7-9 with TRBJ2-7, with 7 nucleotides matching TRBD1. Trimming removed 5 bases from V and 7 bases from J; junction bases left unmatched: 8. Germline values: CDR1 SEHNR, CDR2 FQNEAQ (reference sequence). This CDR3 region has 13 residues. Here the CDR3 reads CASSPGTALEQYF. The CDR3 nucleotides read TGTGCCAGCAGCCCAGGGACAGCTCTTGAGCAGTACTTC.

This rearrangement joins TRBV7-9 to TRBJ1-1; 7 nucleotides align to TRBD1. V lost 5 bases to trimming and J lost 0 bases; unmatched junction nucleotides: 6. The CDR3 extends over 15 amino acids. CDR1 SEHNR and CDR2 FQNEAQ come from the germline V gene (reference sequence). CDR3 sequence reads: CASSQGTALNTEAFF. CDR3 DNA: TGTGCCAGCAGCCAGGGGACAGCCTTGAACACTGAAGCTTTCTTT.

The CDR3 nucleotides are TGTGCCAGCAGTTTAGCGTCGGACAGGACCTACGAGCAGTACTTC. Amino acid sequence: CASSLASDRTYEQYF. This chain joins TRBV27 and TRBJ2-7; TRBD1 matches at 7 bases. The germline gives CDR1 MNHEY, CDR2 SMNVEV (reference sequence). Trimming at V came to 2 bases and at J to 2 bases, leaving 6 bases not matched to a gene. The length of the CDR3 is 15 residues.

V is TRBV11-2 and J is TRBJ1-6; 8 positions agree with TRBD1. Germline CDR1 is SGHAT and CDR2 is FQNNGV. The J segment lost 7 bases and the V segment lost 6 bases, leaving 8 bases of the junction unmatched. The CDR3 is made up of 15 amino acids. The CDR3 sequence: CASSLGQGSNSPLHF. The CDR3, as DNA: TGTGCCAGCAGTCTTGGACAGGGATCCAATTCACCCCTCCACTTT.

This clone was counted a single time. This rearrangement joins TRBV27 to TRBJ2-1; D may be TRBD1 (7 bases). Germline V CDR1 and CDR2: MNHEY, SMNVEV (reference sequence). The CDR3 consists of 21 residues. Deletions cut 1 base from V and 0 bases from J, with 25 bases between. The chain's CDR3 is CASSLFAAQGGRFYSYNEQFF. The DNA of the CDR3 is TGTGCCAGCAGTTTATTTGCCGCGCAGGGGGGTCGATTTTACTCCTACAATGAGCAGTTCTTC.

This chain joins TRBV6-5 and TRBJ2-3, with 7 bases that match TRBD2. Trimming cost V 6 bases and J 2 bases; bases outside gene matches: 5. Germline CDR1 reads MNHEY; CDR2 reads SVGAGI. The CDR3 is 14 amino acids. The CDR3 here is CASSPGGLTDTQYF. In nucleotides, the CDR3 is TGTGCCAGCAGCCCGGGGGGTCTCACAGATACGCAGTATTTT.

This clone was seen once. The chain is built from TRBV12-3 or TRBV12-4 and TRBJ1-2; D is undetermined. The CDR3 has 13 residues. V was cut by 5 bases and J by 4 bases, with 11 bases left in between. This chain's CDR3 is CASSPTIVYGYTF. For the CDR3, the DNA is TGTGCCAGCAGTCCCACAATCGTCTATGGCTACACCTTC.

V usage is TRBV28 and J usage is TRBJ2-1, with no clear D. CDR3 size: 10 residues. V lost 1 base and J lost 8, with 0 bases in between. In germline, CDR1 is MDHEN, CDR2 SYDVKM. CDR3 region: CASSLYEQFF. In DNA, the CDR3 is TGTGCCAGCAGTTTATATGAGCAGTTCTTC.

The V call is TRBV18, the J call TRBJ1-1; D may be TRBD1 (5 bases). The germline V and J ends were trimmed by 4 bases and 4 bases, with 10 bases remaining between them. Looked up from germline, CDR1 is KGHSH and CDR2 is LQKENI. The CDR3 totals 13 residues. CDR3 loop: CASSQEGSTEAFF. The CDR3 DNA sequence: TGTGCCAGCTCACAGGAGGGGAGCACTGAAGCTTTCTTT.

The rearrangement uses TRBV4-1 and TRBJ1-1; 8 bases line up with TRBD1. V lost 4 bases to trimming and J lost 4 bases; unmatched junction nucleotides: 8. This CDR3 comprises 15 residues. CDR1 MGHRA and CDR2 YSYEKL come from the germline V gene. The CDR3 DNA follows: TGCGCCAGCAGCCCAACGAGACAGGGGAGCACTGAAGCTTTCTTT. The encoded protein is CASSPTRQGSTEAFF.